The 14 T cell receptor beta chains below all came from one sample that was sequenced in a study of blood T cell repertoires in COVID-19. Measured with immunoSEQ multiplex PCR; TCRdb has only the in-frame clones, and not every one. This table holds over 250,000 clones, more than 85% found once. Specimen: peripheral blood. Receptor source: a woman in her thirties with COVID-19, enrolled during active disease.

The V call is TRBV9, the J call TRBJ2-5; possible D gene TRBD2, 5 bases. The CDR3 is 15 amino acids. Germline V gives CDR1 SGDLS, CDR2 YYNGEE. V shed 3 bases and J shed 2 bases, with 14 bases lying between them. The CDR3 reads CASSDGVSGQETQYF. CDR3 DNA: TGTGCCAGCAGCGACGGGGTTTCGGGTCAAGAGACCCAGTACTTC.

The V call is TRBV28, the J call TRBJ1-1; possibly TRBD1 for D (6 bases). The CDR3 contains 12 residues. Deletions cut 2 bases from V and 10 bases from J, with 11 bases between. Per the germline V gene, CDR1 is MDHEN and CDR2 is SYDVKM. CDR3 loop: CASSLRLQGAFF. Here the CDR3 DNA reads TGTGCCAGCAGTTTAAGGTTACAGGGAGCTTTCTTT.

This chain links TRBV27 with TRBJ1-4; 9 nucleotides match TRBD1. Per the germline V gene, CDR1 is MNHEY and CDR2 is SMNVEV (reference sequence). J was trimmed by 5 bases and V by 0 bases; bases with no gene match: 1. The CDR3 length is 15 residues. CDR3 nucleotides: TGTGCCAGCAGTTTATCGGGACAGGGAAATGAAAAACTGTTTTTT. This sequence encodes CASSLSGQGNEKLFF.

The V gene is TRBV7-9, the J gene TRBJ2-7; TRBD1 matches 10 bases. The CDR3 extends over 15 amino acids. Germline trimming cut 8 bases from V and 1 base from J; bases unmatched to any gene: 8. Looked up from germline, CDR1 is SEHNR and CDR2 is FQNEAQ (reference sequence). This CDR3 reads CASVPGQGISYEQYF. CDR3 in DNA: TGTGCCAGCGTTCCGGGACAGGGGATTTCCTACGAGCAGTACTTC.

This clone was counted a few times. The chain is built from TRBV15 and TRBJ2-1; 10 nucleotides agree with TRBD1. The CDR3 runs to 15 residues. V dropped 7 bases and J dropped 6; count of bases not matched to a gene: 9. The V gene's germline CDR1 is LNHNV and CDR2 YYDKDF (reference sequence). Here the CDR3 DNA reads TGTGCCACCAACAGGGGGGGACAGGGGCTCAATGAGCAGTTCTTC. Its translation is CATNRGGQGLNEQFF.

The genes are TRBV12-2 and TRBJ2-3; TRBD2, the D gene given by the table, was not confirmed from the DNA. TRBV12-2 represents a pseudogene. CDR3 length: 16 residues. The CDR3 bases are TGTGCAATAACATGGAGGCTTAGCGGGAGGGCCGATACGCAGTATTTT. This encodes CAITWRLSGRADTQYF.

The chain links TRBV2 to TRBJ1-2; the D gene is possibly TRBD1 (6 bases). Trimming removed 6 bases from V and 4 bases from J, with 9 bases in between. This CDR3 contains 12 residues. Germline values: CDR1 SNHLY, CDR2 FYNNEI. This CDR3 is CASSGQFYGYTF. In DNA form, the CDR3 reads TGTGCCAGCAGCGGACAGTTCTATGGCTACACCTTC.

CDR3 in amino acids: CASSHKTWVMNTEAFF. The CDR3, as DNA: TGTGCCAGCAGCCATAAGACATGGGTTATGAACACTGAAGCTTTCTTT. The chain uses TRBV5-6 and TRBJ1-1, with D unclear. Germline CDR1 and CDR2: SGHDT and YYEEEE. Trimming took 4 bases from V and 0 from J, leaving 16 bases between them. The CDR3 covers 16 residues.

The V and J genes are TRBV3-1 (or the pseudogene TRBV3-2) and TRBJ1-6; D is ambiguous. The germline CDR1 and CDR2 sequences are LGHDT and YNNKEL (reference sequence). V lost 0 bases, J lost 9 bases, and 15 bases lay in between. The CDR3 loop spans 16 amino acids. The CDR3 here is CASSQDLSGAGSPLHF. The CDR3 DNA reads as TGTGCCAGCAGCCAAGATCTGTCGGGAGCGGGTTCACCCCTCCACTTT.

The V and J genes are TRBV29-1 and TRBJ2-2; TRBD2 agrees at 7 bases. V was clipped by 4 bases and J by 1 base; unmatched bases: 0. Germline-derived CDR1 and CDR2 are SQVTM and ANQGSEA. This CDR3 contains 13 residues. The CDR3 spells CSVGGGNTGELFF. The DNA of the CDR3 is TGCAGCGTTGGCGGGGGGAACACCGGGGAGCTGTTTTTT.

This chain joins TRBV7-8 and TRBJ1-5, with TRBD1 matching over 8 bases. Looked up from germline, CDR1 is SGHVS and CDR2 is FQNEAQ. Trimming removed 5 bases from V and 0 bases from J; junction bases left unmatched: 3. CDR3 length: 15 amino acids. CDR3 nucleotides: TGTGCCAGCAGCCTCCAGGGGGCTAGCAATCAGCCCCAGCATTTT. This translates into CASSLQGASNQPQHF. The full variable domain, completed using reference TRBV7-8 and TRBJ1-5, is GAGVSQSPRYKVAKRGQDVALRCDPISGHVSLFWYQQALGQGPEFLTYFQNEAQLDKSGLPSDRFFAERPEGSVSTLKIQRTQQEDSAVYLCASSLQGASNQPQHFGDGTRLSIL.

V usage is TRBV7-9 and J usage is TRBJ1-2; possibly TRBD1 for D (6 bases). The ends were cut back, 3 bases at V and 6 bases at J, with 11 bases in the middle. Germline values: CDR1 SEHNR, CDR2 FQNEAQ (reference sequence). CDR3 length equals 13 residues. In nucleotides, the CDR3 is TGTGCCAGCAGCTTGGTGGGGGCTCATGGCTACACCTTC. As protein: CASSLVGAHGYTF.

The rearrangement links TRBV24-1 to TRBJ2-3, with 7 bases identical to TRBD1. This CDR3 spans 14 amino acids. The junction had 7 bases not matched to a gene; V was cut back by 6 bases and J by 5 bases. In germline, CDR1 is KGHDR, CDR2 SFDVKD. CDR3 in DNA: TGTGCCACCAGTCTCACAGGGGTAGGAGATACGCAGTATTTT. Protein product: CATSLTGVGDTQYF.

The CDR3 region has the DNA TGTGCCAGCTCACCTGAGACTCAGAACACTGAAGCTTTCTTT. It yields the protein CASSPETQNTEAFF. The genes are TRBV18 and TRBJ1-1; unclear D gene. Trimming took 3 bases from V and 1 from J, leaving 9 bases between them. Germline CDR1 is KGHSH and CDR2 is LQKENI. The CDR3 runs 14 residues.